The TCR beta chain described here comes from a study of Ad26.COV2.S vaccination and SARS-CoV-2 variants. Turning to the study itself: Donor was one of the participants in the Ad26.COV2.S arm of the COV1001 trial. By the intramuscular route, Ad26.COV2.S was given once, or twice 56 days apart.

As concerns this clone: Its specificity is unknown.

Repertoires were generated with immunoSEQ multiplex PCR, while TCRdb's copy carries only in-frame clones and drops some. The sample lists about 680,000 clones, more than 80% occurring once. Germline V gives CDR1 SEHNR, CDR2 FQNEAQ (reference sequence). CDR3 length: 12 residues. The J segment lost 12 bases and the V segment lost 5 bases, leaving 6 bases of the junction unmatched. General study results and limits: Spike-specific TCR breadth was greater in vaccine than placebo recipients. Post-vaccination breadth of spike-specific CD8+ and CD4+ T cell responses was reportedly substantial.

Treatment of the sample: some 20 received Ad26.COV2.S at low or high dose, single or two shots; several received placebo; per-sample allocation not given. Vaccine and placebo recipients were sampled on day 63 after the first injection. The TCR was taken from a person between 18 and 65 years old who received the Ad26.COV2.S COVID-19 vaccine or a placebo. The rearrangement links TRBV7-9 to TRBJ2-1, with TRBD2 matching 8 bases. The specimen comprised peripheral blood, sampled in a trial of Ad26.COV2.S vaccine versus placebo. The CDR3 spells CASSPPGLVQFF. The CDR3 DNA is TGTGCCAGCAGCCCCCCGGGACTAGTGCAGTTCTTC.